A single T cell receptor (beta chain) is shown here with its context. Its cognate antigen is unknown. This sample stems from a study of monozygotic twins with inflammatory bowel disease. Findings of the study overall: Between concordant and discordant twins, repertoire similarity failed to differ, a result that limited power may explain.

The CDR3 is 16 residues long. Germline CDR1 reads SGHRS; CDR2 reads YFSETQ. Donors each contributed one blood sample measuring 2.5 ml. There were eight separate reactions per sample in which cDNA was made. For each CDR3 protein, TCRdb gives one entry from its re-call of the 5' RACE reads, without DNA. This sample contains about 420,000 distinct CDR3 sequences. This receptor was obtained from a human donor with ulcerative colitis or Crohn's disease, or a healthy co-twin of an affected twin (not recorded which). The chain recombines TRBV5-1 with TRBJ1-3. Material for sequencing was blood. The CDR3 protein is CASSLSTEAYGNTIYF.